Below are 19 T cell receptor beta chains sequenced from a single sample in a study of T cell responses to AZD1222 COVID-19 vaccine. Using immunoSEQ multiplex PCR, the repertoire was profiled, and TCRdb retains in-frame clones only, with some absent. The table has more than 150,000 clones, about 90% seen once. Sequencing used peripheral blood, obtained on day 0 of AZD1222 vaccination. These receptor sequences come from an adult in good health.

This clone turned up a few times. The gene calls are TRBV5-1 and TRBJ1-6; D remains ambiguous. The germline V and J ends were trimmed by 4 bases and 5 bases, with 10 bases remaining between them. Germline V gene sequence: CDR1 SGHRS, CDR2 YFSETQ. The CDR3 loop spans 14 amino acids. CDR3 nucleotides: TGCGCCAGCAGCAAGTATATTGATAATTCACCCCTCCACTTT. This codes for CASSKYIDNSPLHF.

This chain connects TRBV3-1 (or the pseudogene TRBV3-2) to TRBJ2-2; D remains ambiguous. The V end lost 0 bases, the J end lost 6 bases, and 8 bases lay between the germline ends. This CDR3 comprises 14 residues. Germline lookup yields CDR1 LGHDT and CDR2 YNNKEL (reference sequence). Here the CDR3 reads CASSQDLYAGELFF. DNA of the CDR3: TGTGCCAGCAGCCAAGATCTATACGCCGGGGAGCTGTTTTTT.

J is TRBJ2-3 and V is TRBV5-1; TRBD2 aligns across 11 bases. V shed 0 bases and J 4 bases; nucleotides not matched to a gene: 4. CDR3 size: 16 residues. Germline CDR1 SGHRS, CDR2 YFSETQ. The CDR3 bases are TGCGCCAGCAGCTTGGTCCTAGCGGGGGGTCCAGATACGCAGTATTTT. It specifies CASSLVLAGGPDTQYF.

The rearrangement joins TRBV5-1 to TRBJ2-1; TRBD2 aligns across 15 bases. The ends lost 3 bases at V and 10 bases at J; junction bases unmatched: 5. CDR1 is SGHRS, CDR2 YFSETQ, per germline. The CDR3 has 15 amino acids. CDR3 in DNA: TGCGCCAGCAGCTCGTTGGGACTAGCGGGAGGAGAGCAGTTCTTC. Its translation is CASSSLGLAGGEQFF.

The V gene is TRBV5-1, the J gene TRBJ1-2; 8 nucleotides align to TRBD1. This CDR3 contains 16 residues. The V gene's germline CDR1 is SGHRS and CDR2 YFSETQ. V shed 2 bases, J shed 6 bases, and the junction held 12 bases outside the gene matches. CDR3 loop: CASSLSTTGGRDGYTF. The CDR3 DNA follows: TGCGCCAGCAGCTTATCTACAACAGGGGGAAGAGATGGCTACACCTTC.

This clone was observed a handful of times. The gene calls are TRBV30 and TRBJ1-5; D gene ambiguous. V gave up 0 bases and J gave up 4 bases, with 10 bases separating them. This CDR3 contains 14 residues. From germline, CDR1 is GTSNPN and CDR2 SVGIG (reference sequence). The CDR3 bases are TGTGCCTGGAGTGTCAAACAGATAAATCAGCCCCAGCATTTT. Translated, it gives CAWSVKQINQPQHF.

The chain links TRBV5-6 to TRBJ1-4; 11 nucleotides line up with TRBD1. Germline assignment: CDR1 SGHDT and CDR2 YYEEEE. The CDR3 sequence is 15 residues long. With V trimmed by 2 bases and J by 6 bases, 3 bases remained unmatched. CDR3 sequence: CASSLPGQGDEKLFF. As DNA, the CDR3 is TGTGCCAGCAGCTTACCGGGACAGGGGGATGAAAAACTGTTTTTT.

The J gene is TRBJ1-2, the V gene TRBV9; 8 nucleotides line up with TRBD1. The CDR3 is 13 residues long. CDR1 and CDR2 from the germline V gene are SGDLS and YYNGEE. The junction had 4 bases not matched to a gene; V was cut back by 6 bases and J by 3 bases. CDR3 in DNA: TGTGCCAGCACCGACAGGGGAGACTATGGCTACACCTTC. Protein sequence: CASTDRGDYGYTF.

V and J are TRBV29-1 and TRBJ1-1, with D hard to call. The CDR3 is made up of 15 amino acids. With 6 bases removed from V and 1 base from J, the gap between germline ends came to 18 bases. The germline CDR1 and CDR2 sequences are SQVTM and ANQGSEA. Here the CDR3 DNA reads TGCAGCGTCCACCATCGCTGGGTGGAGAACACTGAAGCTTTCTTT. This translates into CSVHHRWVENTEAFF. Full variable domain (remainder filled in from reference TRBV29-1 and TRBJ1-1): SAVISQKPSRDICQRGTSLTIQCQVDSQVTMMFWYRQQPGQSLTLIATANQGSEATYESGFVIDKFPISRPNLTFSTLTVSNMSPEDSSIYLCSVHHRWVENTEAFFGQGTRLTVV.

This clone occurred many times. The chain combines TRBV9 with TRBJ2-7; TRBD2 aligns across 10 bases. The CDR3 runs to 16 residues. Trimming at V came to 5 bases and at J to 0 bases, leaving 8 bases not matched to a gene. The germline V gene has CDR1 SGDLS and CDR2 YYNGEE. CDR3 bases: TGTGCCAGCAGTCCGTTGGGACTAGCGAACTCCTACGAGCAGTACTTC. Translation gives CASSPLGLANSYEQYF. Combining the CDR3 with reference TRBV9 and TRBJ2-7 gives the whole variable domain DSGVTQTPKHLITATGQRVTLRCSPRSGDLSVYWYQQSLDQGLQFLIQYYNGEERAKGNILERFSAQQFPDLHSELNLSSLELGDSALYFCASSPLGLANSYEQYFGPGTRLTVT.

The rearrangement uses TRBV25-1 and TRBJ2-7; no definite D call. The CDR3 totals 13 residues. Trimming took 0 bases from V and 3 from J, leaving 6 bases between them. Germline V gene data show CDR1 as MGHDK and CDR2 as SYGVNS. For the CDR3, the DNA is TGTGCCAGCAGTGAATATGGGCTCTACGAGCAGTACTTC. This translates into CASSEYGLYEQYF.

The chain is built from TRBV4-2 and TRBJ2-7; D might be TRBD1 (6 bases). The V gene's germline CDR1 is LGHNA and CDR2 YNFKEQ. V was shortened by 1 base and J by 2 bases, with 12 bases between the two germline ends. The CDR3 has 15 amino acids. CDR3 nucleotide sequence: TGTGCCAGCAGCCAAGGGACAGCCAACCCCTACGAGCAGTACTTC. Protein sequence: CASSQGTANPYEQYF.

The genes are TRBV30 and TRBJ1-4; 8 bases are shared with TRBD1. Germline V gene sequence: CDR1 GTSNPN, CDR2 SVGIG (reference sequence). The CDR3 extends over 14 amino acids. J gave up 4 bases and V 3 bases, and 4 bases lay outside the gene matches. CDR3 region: CAWSPGGGNEKLFF. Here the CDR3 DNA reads TGTGCCTGGAGCCCAGGGGGCGGTAATGAAAAACTGTTTTTT.

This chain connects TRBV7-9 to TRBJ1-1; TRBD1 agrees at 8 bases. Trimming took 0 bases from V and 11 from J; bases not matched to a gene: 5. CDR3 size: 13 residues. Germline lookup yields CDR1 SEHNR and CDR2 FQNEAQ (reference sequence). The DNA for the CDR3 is TGTGCCAGCAGCTTAGCGGGGACAGGTGACGCTTTCTTT. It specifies CASSLAGTGDAFF.

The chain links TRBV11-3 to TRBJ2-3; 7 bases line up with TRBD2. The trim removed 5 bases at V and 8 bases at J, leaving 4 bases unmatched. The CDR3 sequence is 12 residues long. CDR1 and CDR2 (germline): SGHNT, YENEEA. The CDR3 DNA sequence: TGTGCCAGCAGCGGTACTAGCGCTACGCAGTATTTT. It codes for CASSGTSATQYF. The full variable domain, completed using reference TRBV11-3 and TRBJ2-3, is EAGVVQSPRYKIIEKKQPVAFWCNPISGHNTLYWYLQNLGQGPELLIRYENEEAVDDSQLPKDRFSAERLKGVDSTLKIQPAELGDSAVYLCASSGTSATQYFGPGTRLTVL.

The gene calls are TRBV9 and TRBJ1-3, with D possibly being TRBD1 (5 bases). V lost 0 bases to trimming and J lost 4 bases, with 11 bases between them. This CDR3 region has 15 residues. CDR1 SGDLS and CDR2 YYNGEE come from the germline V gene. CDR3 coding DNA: TGTGCCAGCAGCGTAGCCCTGGACACGGGAAACACCATATATTTT. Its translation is CASSVALDTGNTIYF. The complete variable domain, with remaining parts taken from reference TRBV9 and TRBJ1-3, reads DSGVTQTPKHLITATGQRVTLRCSPRSGDLSVYWYQQSLDQGLQFLIQYYNGEERAKGNILERFSAQQFPDLHSELNLSSLELGDSALYFCASSVALDTGNTIYFGEGSWLTVV.

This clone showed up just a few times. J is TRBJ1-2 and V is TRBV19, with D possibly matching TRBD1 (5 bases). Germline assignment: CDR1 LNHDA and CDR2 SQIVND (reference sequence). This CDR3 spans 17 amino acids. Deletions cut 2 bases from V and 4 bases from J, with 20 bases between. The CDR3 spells CASSISAQGLNIYGYTF. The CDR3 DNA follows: TGTGCCAGTAGTATATCCGCCCAGGGCCTCAACATCTATGGCTACACCTTC.

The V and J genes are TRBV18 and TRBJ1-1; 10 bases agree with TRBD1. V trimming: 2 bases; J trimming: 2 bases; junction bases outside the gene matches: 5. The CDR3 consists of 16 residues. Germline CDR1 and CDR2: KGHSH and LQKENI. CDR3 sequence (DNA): TGTGCCAGCTCACCAGCCCGGGACAGGGGAAACACTGAAGCTTTCTTT. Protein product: CASSPARDRGNTEAFF. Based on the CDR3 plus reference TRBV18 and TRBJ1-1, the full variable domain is NAGVMQNPRHLVRRRGQEARLRCSPMKGHSHVYWYRQLPEEGLKFMVYLQKENIIDESGMPKERFSAEFPKEGPSILRIQQVVRGDSAAYFCASSPARDRGNTEAFFGQGTRLTVV.

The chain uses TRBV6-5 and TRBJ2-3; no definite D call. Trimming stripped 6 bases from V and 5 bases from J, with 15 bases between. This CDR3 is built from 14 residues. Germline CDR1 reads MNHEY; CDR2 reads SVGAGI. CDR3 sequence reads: CASRKQLEKDTQYF. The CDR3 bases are TGTGCCAGCAGAAAGCAATTGGAGAAAGATACGCAGTATTTT.